A selection of T cell receptor beta chains follows, all from one sample in a study of cytomegalovirus exposure and HLA in healthy donors. Only in-frame clones appear in the TCRdb table, and some are missing; sequencing was by immunoSEQ multiplex PCR. The sample holds 63,000 or so clones, about four fifths seen once. The specimen sequenced was PBMCs. These TCRs come from a woman aged 30 to 39 in good health and CMV-seronegative. The CDR3 runs from the conserved cysteine through the conserved F or W.

length | V | CDR3
15 | TRBV6-1 | CASSTSPGYSTEAFF
14 | TRBV2 | CASSEEGYWTEAFF
14 | TRBV7-6 | CASSVGQGNEKLFF
14 | TRBV15 | CATSRASGAEGYTF
14 | TRBV12-2 | CASRLAHRVNEQFF
14 | TRBV7-9 | CASSPQTARQGYTF
16 | TRBV13 | CASSLSPGQGHSPLHF
15 | TRBV5-4 | CASSLGAGRYNEQFF
12 | TRBV30 | CAWSTGNYGYTF
16 | TRBV7-2 | CASSSTLAEPFYEQYF
17 | TRBV4-1 | CASSQDYLAGQMRTQYF
14 | TRBV10-2 | CASSGGMNSYEQYF
16 | TRBV7-6 | CASSLSERERYHEQYF
14 | TRBV28 | CASSLYRGSYGYTF
14 | TRBV27 | CASSPHGMNTEAFF
13 | TRBV6-5 | CASRRSTNEKLFF
17 | TRBV7-9 | CASSSRLAGPSVDTQYF
14 | TRBV10-1 | CASSGPSPTDTQYF
16 | TRBV10-3 | CAISPAPDRPNYGYTF
15 | TRBV5-1 | CASSWDGRSNQPQHF
12 | TRBV7-9 | CASSREVAEAFF
13 | TRBV30 | CAWSLSGTGEQYF
14 | TRBV30 | CAWNRLTNTGELFF
14 | TRBV25-1 | CASSRTGGTDTQYF
12 | TRBV7-6 | CASSLGGPGQFF
15 | TRBV4-1 | CASSQEDRGREKLFF
14 | TRBV13 | CASSLDSNPHEQYF
15 | TRBV14 | CASSPGLADYNEQFF
13 | TRBV27 | CASRTGPYNEQFF
14 | TRBV28 | CASRQGANVNGYTF
14 | TRBV5-1 | CASTDTVWDTEAFF
18 | TRBV4-3 | CASSQVHLLAGGPNEQFF
15 | TRBV28 | CASSAGGSLTDTQYF
14 | TRBV18 | CASSDLRWNTEAFF
15 | TRBV7-2 | CASSLRLGQRTEAFF
15 | TRBV7-2 | CASSKPGQGISPLHF
14 | TRBV4-1 | CASSQGQNSIEAFF
15 | TRBV4-3 | CASSQEAIDTDTQYF
13 | TRBV30 | CAWTNIRRGGYTF
13 | TRBV6-5 | CASRPGGSEKLFF
15 | TRBV4-1 | CASSQISPRNEKLFF
12 | TRBV7-2 | CASSLLEVVQFF
15 | TRBV30 | CAWSPRLGGPNEQFF
13 | TRBV10-1 | CASSDRYTDTQYF
13 | TRBV6-1 | CASTRSYNSPLHF
16 | TRBV6-6 | CASSYSSGGLHSPLHF
13 | TRBV6-5 | CASKRTPVSEAFF
15 | TRBV6-5 | CASSYRWTSQETQYF
15 | TRBV23-1 | CASSQPREPSYEQYF